These 16 T cell receptor beta chains share one sample of origin, sequenced in a study of T cell responses to AZD1222 COVID-19 vaccine. Profiled with immunoSEQ multiplex PCR; TCRdb holds only in-frame clones, not every one. The data contain about 120,000 clones, 70% to 90% of them singletons. The material was peripheral blood, obtained on day 0 of AZD1222 vaccination. These receptors all come from an adult in good health.

The V call is TRBV28, the J call TRBJ1-2, with a tentative D call TRBD1 (6 bases). The germline V gene encodes CDR1 MDHEN and CDR2 SYDVKM. The CDR3 is 17 amino acids. With 7 bases removed from V and 0 bases from J, the gap between germline ends came to 21 bases. The DNA of the CDR3 is TGTGCCAGCAAACCTAGCTCACCGGGGGCGGCTAACTATGGCTACACCTTC. Amino acid sequence: CASKPSSPGAANYGYTF.

This chain connects TRBV9 to TRBJ2-1; D not resolved. This CDR3 has 14 residues. Germline V gene sequence: CDR1 SGDLS, CDR2 YYNGEE. V gave up 4 bases and J gave up 0 bases, with 8 bases separating them. CDR3 loop: CASSPDLSYNEQFF. CDR3 DNA sequence: TGTGCCAGCAGCCCCGACCTCTCCTACAATGAGCAGTTCTTC.

The chain uses TRBV5-1 and TRBJ2-1; no reliable D call. The CDR3 runs to 13 residues. Trimming left V 5 bases short and J 3 bases short, with 9 bases between. From germline, CDR1 is SGHRS and CDR2 YFSETQ. CDR3 bases: TGCGCCAGCAGAGTGGGGTACTACAATGAGCAGTTCTTC. The encoded protein is CASRVGYYNEQFF.

The gene calls are TRBV27 and TRBJ1-2; D not resolved. This CDR3 contains 15 residues. The V gene lost 0 bases and the J gene lost 0 bases, with 8 bases spanning the gap. CDR1 MNHEY and CDR2 SMNVEV come from the germline V gene (reference sequence). In DNA form, the CDR3 reads TGTGCCAGCAGTTTATCGCCCTATACTAACTATGGCTACACCTTC. This encodes CASSLSPYTNYGYTF.

The chain couples TRBV4-3 to TRBJ2-6, with TRBD1 matching over 10 bases. This CDR3 region has 19 residues. V was pared by 0 bases and J by 0 bases, with 5 bases of the junction left unmatched. Germline lookup yields CDR1 LGHNA and CDR2 YSLEER. The CDR3 reads CASSQDSGTGASGANVLTF. CDR3 in DNA: TGCGCCAGCAGCCAAGATAGCGGGACAGGGGCCTCTGGGGCCAACGTCCTGACTTTC.

The chain links TRBV20-1 to TRBJ1-1; D remains ambiguous. This CDR3 is 11 amino acids long. The germline V and J ends were trimmed by 5 bases and 7 bases, with 11 bases remaining between them. CDR1 and CDR2 (germline): DFQATT, SNEGSKA (reference sequence). CDR3 DNA sequence: TGCAGTGCTCCCAAACAGCGTGAAGCTTTCTTT. Its protein is CSAPKQREAFF.

V gene TRBV6-5 combines with J gene TRBJ1-6, with unresolved D. The CDR3 runs 15 residues. V was cut by 1 base and J by 2 bases, with 6 bases left in between. Germline loops: CDR1 MNHEY, CDR2 SVGAGI. In DNA form, the CDR3 reads TGTGCCAGCAGTTACTACATACCCTATAATTCACCCCTCCACTTT. Encoded protein: CASSYYIPYNSPLHF.

CDR3 protein: CSASGAGGNFYNEQFF. CDR3 coding DNA: TGCAGTGCTAGTGGGGCCGGGGGGAACTTTTACAATGAGCAGTTCTTC. The rearrangement uses TRBV20-1 and TRBJ2-1, with 7 nucleotides matching TRBD2. With 3 bases clipped from V and 4 bases from J, the junction kept 12 bases outside the gene matches. Germline V lookup: CDR1 DFQATT, CDR2 SNEGSKA (reference sequence). The CDR3 consists of 16 residues.

This clone was detected only once. The V and J genes are TRBV7-9 and TRBJ2-5; D possibly corresponds to TRBD1 (6 bases). Germline CDR1 reads SEHNR; CDR2 reads FQNEAQ (reference sequence). V was shortened by 5 bases and J by 5 bases, with 18 bases between the two germline ends. The CDR3 extends over 15 amino acids. The CDR3 reads CASSPHRTTGETQYF. For the CDR3, the DNA is TGTGCCAGCAGCCCACATCGGACAACAGGGGAGACCCAGTACTTC.

This rearrangement joins TRBV13 to TRBJ2-7, with D maybe TRBD1 (6 bases). V lost 2 bases and J lost 5, with 13 bases in between. CDR3 length: 14 residues. Germline CDR1 is PRHDT and CDR2 is FYEKMQ (reference sequence). CDR3 residues: CASSLRAGENEQYF. In DNA form, the CDR3 reads TGTGCCAGCAGCTTAAGGGCAGGGGAAAACGAGCAGTACTTC.

This clone was seen a handful of times. J is TRBJ2-5 and V is TRBV5-4; D unresolved. Trimming took 6 bases from V and 2 from J, leaving 14 bases between them. This CDR3 region has 14 residues. From germline, CDR1 is SGHNT and CDR2 YYREEE (reference sequence). The CDR3 loop is CASTSLGDQETQYF. In nucleotides, the CDR3 is TGTGCCAGCACCTCTCTGGGCGATCAAGAGACCCAGTACTTC.

This chain connects TRBV5-1 to TRBJ1-2; TRBD1 matches at 7 bases. The V and J ends lost 4 bases and 1 base, in that order; junction bases with no gene match: 10. The CDR3 totals 16 residues. Germline assignment: CDR1 SGHRS and CDR2 YFSETQ. The DNA for the CDR3 is TGCGCCAGCAGCCCCCTTCGACAGGGTTTTAACTATGGCTACACCTTC. This codes for CASSPLRQGFNYGYTF.

This clone was seen only once. V gene TRBV9 combines with J gene TRBJ2-3, with 11 bases aligning to TRBD2. V shed 2 bases, J shed 1 base, and the junction held 3 bases outside the gene matches. Germline V gene sequence: CDR1 SGDLS, CDR2 YYNGEE. The CDR3 covers 16 residues. In DNA, the CDR3 is TGTGCCAGCAGCGTCCTAGCGGGGGGCGGCACAGATACGCAGTATTTT. This encodes CASSVLAGGGTDTQYF.

The CDR3 loop reads CASSLGTGLGYTF. CDR3 DNA sequence: TGTGCCAGCAGCCTCGGGACAGGGCTAGGCTACACCTTC. This sequence joins TRBV7-6 and TRBJ1-2; 9 bases match TRBD1. In germline, CDR1 is SGHVS, CDR2 FNYEAQ. Trimming cost V 5 bases and J 8 bases; bases outside gene matches: 6. CDR3 length: 13 residues.

The chain joins TRBV7-2 to TRBJ1-3; D is possibly TRBD1 (5 bases). The CDR3 has 17 residues. With 1 base removed from V and 2 bases from J, the gap between germline ends came to 15 bases. Germline CDR1 is SGHTA and CDR2 is FQGNSA. The CDR3 region is CASSLVAGDRAGNTIYF. CDR3 nucleotides: TGTGCCAGCAGCTTAGTAGCGGGAGACAGAGCTGGAAACACCATATATTTT.

This rearrangement joins TRBV28 to TRBJ1-4; D remains unclear. The CDR3 is 14 residues long. V lost 2 bases and J 8 bases, leaving 12 bases between the germline ends. The germline V gene has CDR1 MDHEN and CDR2 SYDVKM. This CDR3 is CASSLLGEGEKLFF. The CDR3 DNA is TGTGCCAGCAGTTTACTTGGGGAGGGAGAAAAACTGTTTTTT.